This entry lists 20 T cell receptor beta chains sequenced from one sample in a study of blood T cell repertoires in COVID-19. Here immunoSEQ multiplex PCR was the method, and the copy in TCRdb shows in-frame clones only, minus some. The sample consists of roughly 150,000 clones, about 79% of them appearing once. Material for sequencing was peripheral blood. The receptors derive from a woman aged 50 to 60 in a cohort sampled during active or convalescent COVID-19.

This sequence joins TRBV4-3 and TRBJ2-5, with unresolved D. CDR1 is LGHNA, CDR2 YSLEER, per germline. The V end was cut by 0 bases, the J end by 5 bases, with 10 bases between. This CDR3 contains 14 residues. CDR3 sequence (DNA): TGCGCCAGCAGCCAAGATCGTCTCGGGGAGACCCAGTACTTC. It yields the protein CASSQDRLGETQYF.

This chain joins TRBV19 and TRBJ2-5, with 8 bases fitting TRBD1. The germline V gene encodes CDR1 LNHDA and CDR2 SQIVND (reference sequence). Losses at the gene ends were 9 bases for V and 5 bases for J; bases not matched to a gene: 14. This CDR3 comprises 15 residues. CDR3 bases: TGTGCCAGCACAAACACCAGGGGGCGCATCGAGACCCAGTACTTC. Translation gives CASTNTRGRIETQYF.

The CDR3 loop reads CASKRNSEISYNEQFF. The CDR3 DNA reads as TGCGCCAGCAAAAGAAATAGCGAGATCTCCTACAATGAGCAGTTCTTC. The V and J genes are TRBV5-1 and TRBJ2-1; D perhaps matches TRBD2 (5 bases). The V gene lost 6 bases and the J gene lost 0 bases, with 16 bases spanning the gap. This CDR3 contains 16 residues. Germline V gene sequence: CDR1 SGHRS, CDR2 YFSETQ.

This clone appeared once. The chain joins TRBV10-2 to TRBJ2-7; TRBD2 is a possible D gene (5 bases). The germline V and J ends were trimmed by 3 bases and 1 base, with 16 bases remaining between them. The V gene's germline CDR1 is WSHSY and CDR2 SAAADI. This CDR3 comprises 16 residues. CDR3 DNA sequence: TGCGCCAGCAGTGATTTCGTTTCGGGATCATCCTACGAGCAGTACTTC. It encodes CASSDFVSGSSYEQYF.

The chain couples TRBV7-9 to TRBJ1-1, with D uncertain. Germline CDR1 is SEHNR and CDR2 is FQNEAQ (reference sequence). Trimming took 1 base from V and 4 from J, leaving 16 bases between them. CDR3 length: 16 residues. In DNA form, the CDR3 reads TGTGCCAGCAGCTTAGAGGCCTTCCGCGAGGGCACTGAAGCTTTCTTT. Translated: CASSLEAFREGTEAFF.

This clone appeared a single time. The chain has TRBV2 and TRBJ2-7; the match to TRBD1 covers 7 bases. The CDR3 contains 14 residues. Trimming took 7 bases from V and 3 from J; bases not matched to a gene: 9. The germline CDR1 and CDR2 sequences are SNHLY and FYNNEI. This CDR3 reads CASTMTGLSYEQYF. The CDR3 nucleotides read TGTGCCAGCACCATGACAGGGTTGAGCTACGAGCAGTACTTC. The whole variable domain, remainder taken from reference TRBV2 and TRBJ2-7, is EPEVTQTPSHQVTQMGQEVILRCVPISNHLYFYWYRQILGQKVEFLVSFYNNEISEKSEIFDDQFSVERPDGSNFTLKIRSTKLEDSAMYFCASTMTGLSYEQYFGPGTRLTVT.

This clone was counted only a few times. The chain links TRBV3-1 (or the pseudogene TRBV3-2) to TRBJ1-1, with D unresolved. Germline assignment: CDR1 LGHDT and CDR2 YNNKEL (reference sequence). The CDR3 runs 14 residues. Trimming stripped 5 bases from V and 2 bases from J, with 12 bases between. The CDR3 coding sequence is TGTGCCAGCAGCAAAGGAACAGCTAACACTGAAGCTTTCTTT. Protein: CASSKGTANTEAFF.

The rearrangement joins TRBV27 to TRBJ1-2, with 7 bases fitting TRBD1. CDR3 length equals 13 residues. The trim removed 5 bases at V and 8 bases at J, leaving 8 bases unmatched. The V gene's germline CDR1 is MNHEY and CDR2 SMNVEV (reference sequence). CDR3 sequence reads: CASSPTGRGGYTF. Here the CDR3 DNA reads TGTGCCAGCAGTCCGACAGGGCGTGGAGGCTACACCTTC.

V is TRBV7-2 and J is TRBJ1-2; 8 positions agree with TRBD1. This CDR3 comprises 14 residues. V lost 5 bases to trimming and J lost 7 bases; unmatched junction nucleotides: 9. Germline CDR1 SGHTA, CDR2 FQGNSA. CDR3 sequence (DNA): TGTGCCAGCAGCCCCCAGGGGGCAGGGGGTGGCTACACCTTC. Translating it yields CASSPQGAGGGYTF.

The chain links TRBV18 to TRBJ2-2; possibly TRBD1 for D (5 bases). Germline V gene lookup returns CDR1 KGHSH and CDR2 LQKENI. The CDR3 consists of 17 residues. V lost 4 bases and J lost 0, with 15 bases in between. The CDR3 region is CASSLPGQSANTGELFF. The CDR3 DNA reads TGTGCCAGCTCACTGCCAGGGCAGTCCGCGAACACCGGGGAGCTGTTTTTT.

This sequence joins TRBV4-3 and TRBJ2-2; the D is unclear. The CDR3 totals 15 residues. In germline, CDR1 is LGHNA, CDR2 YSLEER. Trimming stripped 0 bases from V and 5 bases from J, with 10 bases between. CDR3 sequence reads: CASSQDTQRTGELFF. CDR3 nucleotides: TGCGCCAGCAGCCAAGATACGCAGAGGACCGGGGAGCTGTTTTTT.

For the CDR3, the DNA is TGTGCCAGTAGCCCTCGACAGGGGAGCCAGTATGGCTACACCTTC. This encodes CASSPRQGSQYGYTF. The chain uses TRBV19 and TRBJ1-2; 8 nucleotides align to TRBD1. Germline V lookup: CDR1 LNHDA, CDR2 SQIVND (reference sequence). V shed 6 bases, J shed 5 bases, and the junction held 11 bases outside the gene matches. The CDR3 has 15 amino acids.

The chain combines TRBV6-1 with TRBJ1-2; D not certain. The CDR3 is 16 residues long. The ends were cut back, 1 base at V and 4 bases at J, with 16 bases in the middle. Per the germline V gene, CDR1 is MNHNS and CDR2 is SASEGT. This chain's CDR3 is CASSEVVEGDVYGYTF. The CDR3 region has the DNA TGTGCCAGCAGTGAAGTTGTAGAGGGCGACGTCTATGGCTACACCTTC.

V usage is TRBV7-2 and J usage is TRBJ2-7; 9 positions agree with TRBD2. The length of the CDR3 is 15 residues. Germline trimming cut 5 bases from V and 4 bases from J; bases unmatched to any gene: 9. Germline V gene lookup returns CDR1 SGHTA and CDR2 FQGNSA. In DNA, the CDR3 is TGTGCCAGCAGCCAGTCGGGCGGGGGGGTTTACGAGCAGTACTTC. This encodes CASSQSGGGVYEQYF.

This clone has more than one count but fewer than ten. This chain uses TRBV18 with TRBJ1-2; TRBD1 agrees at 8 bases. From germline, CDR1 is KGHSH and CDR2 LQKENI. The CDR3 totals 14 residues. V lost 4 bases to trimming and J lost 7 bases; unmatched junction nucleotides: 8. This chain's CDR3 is CASSQTDRVGGYTF. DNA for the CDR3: TGTGCCAGCTCACAAACGGACAGGGTGGGTGGCTACACCTTC.

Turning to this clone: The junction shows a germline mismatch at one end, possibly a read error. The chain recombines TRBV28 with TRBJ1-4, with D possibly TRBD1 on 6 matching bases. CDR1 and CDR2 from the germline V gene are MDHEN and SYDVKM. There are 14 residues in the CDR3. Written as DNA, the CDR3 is TGTGCCAGCACTTTAGAAGGGAGGGGGGAAAAACTGTTTTTT. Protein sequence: CASTLEGRGEKLFF.

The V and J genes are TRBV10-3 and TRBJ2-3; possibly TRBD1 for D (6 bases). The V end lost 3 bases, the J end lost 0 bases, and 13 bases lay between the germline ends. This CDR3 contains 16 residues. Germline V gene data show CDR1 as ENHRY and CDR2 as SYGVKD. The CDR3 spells CAISERGQMSTDTQYF. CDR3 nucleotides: TGTGCCATCAGTGAAAGAGGACAGATGAGCACAGATACGCAGTATTTT.

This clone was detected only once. CDR3 DNA sequence: TGTGCCAGCAGCTTTCAGGGTCTCTCTGGAAACACCATATATTTT. This sequence encodes CASSFQGLSGNTIYF. The chain couples TRBV7-2 to TRBJ1-3; TRBD1 might be the D (5 bases). The CDR3 length is 15 residues. V lost 3 bases and J 0 bases, leaving 9 bases between the germline ends. Germline V gene lookup returns CDR1 SGHTA and CDR2 FQGNSA.

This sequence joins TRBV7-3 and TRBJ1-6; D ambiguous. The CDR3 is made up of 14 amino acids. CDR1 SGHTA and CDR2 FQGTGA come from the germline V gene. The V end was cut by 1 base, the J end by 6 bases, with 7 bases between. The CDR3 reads CASSLNQFNSPLHF. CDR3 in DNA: TGTGCCAGCAGCTTAAACCAGTTTAATTCACCCCTCCACTTT.

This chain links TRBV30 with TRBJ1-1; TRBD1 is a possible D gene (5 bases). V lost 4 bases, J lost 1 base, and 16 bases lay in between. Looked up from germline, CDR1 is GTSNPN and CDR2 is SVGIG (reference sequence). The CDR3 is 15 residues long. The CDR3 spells CAWNYRTQGNTEAFF. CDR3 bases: TGTGCCTGGAACTACAGGACCCAGGGGAACACTGAAGCTTTCTTT.